This T cell receptor beta chain was obtained from a study of cytomegalovirus exposure and HLA in healthy donors. A note on this clone: Its antigen is not known.

It was healthy bone marrow donors who served as donors. Overall study results and limits: Reportedly, fewer N-insertions than the approximately 700-donor mean appeared in an Asian-associated ancestry cluster in a later analysis. While the bulk of TCR sequences proved rare, some public TCRs turned up in many donors. Later analysis associated a missense DCLRE1C variant with TCR beta V- and J-gene trimming.

PCR used 60 Vbeta primers and 13 Jbeta primers. Method: immunoSEQ multiplex PCR; TCRdb's copy keeps in-frame clones and lacks some. Of about 190,000 clones detected, approximately 83% appear once; the ten largest clones hold about 1.2%. Germline values: CDR1 SNHLY, CDR2 FYNNEI. With 5 bases removed from V and 7 bases from J, the gap between germline ends came to 15 bases. The CDR3 length is 14 residues. The chain combines TRBV2 with TRBJ1-5; weak D call: TRBD1 (5 bases). The sequenced sample consisted of PBMCs. The clonotype originates from a boy younger than 10 in good health and CMV-seronegative. The CDR3 DNA sequence: TGTGCCAGCAGTACAAGGGGAGGCGAACAGCCCCAGCATTTT. Its protein is CASSTRGGEQPQHF.